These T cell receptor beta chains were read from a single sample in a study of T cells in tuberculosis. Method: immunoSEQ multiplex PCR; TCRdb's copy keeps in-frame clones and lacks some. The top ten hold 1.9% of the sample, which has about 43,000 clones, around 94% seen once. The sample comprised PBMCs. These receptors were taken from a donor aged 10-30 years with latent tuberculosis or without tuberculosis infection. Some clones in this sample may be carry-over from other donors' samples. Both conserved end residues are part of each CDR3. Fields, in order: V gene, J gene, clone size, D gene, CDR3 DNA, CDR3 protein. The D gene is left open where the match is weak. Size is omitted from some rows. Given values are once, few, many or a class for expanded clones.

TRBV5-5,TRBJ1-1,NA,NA,TGTGCCAGCAGCTTGTTTTTGGGAGGAGGTCGGGGCACTGAAGCTTTCTTT,CASSLFLGGGRGTEAFF
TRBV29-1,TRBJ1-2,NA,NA,TGCAGCGTTGAAAGGAGGACCGGTGGGAATGGCTACACCTTC,CSVERRTGGNGYTF
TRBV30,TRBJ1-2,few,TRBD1,TGTGCCTGGGGGAACAGGGGGCACTATGGCTACACCTTC,CAWGNRGHYGYTF
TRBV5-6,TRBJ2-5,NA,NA,TGTGCCAGCAGCTTGGGTGGTTGGCAGACCCAGTACTTC,CASSLGGWQTQYF
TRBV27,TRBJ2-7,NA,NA,TGTGCCAGCAGTTTCCAGGGAACTCTGTACGAGCAGTACTTC,CASSFQGTLYEQYF
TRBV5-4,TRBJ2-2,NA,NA,TGTGCCAGCAGCGTGAATGGAGGCCCCGCCGGGGAGCTGTTTTTT,CASSVNGGPAGELFF
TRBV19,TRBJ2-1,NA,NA,TGTGCCAGTAGTATAATTCGCGGGACTCTCTACAATGAGCAGTTCTTC,CASSIIRGTLYNEQFF
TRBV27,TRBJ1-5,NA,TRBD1,TGTGCCAGCAGGCGGACAGGGGATCAGCCCCAGCATTTT,CASRRTGDQPQHF
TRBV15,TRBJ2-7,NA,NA,TGTGCCACCAGCCAAGCCACAGGCATCTCCTACGAGCAGTACTTC,CATSQATGISYEQYF
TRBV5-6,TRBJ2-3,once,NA,TGTGCCAGCAGCTTGGAACAGGGCACAGATACGCAGTATTTT,CASSLEQGTDTQYF
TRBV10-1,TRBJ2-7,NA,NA,TGCGCCAGCAGTGATCTTACAGGGGCGGGAGCGGGAGCTATCTACGAGCAGTACTTC,CASSDLTGAGAGAIYEQYF
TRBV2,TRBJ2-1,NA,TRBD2,TGTGCCAGCAGTAATCTAGCGGGACCCAATGAGCAGTTCTTC,CASSNLAGPNEQFF
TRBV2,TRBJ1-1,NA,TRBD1,TGTGCCGGGTCACAGGGGAGAGGCACTGAAGCTTTCTTT,CAGSQGRGTEAFF
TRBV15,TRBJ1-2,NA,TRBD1,TGTGCCACCAGCAGAGGCCTCCCAACAGGGGTGTCGGGCTATGGCTACACCTTC,CATSRGLPTGVSGYGYTF
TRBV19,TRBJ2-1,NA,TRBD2,TGTGCCAGTAGTTGGACTAGCGGGAGCTACAATGAGCAGTTCTTC,CASSWTSGSYNEQFF
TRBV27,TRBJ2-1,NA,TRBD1,TGTGCCAGCAGTCAAGGGCAGGGGGCGGGCTACAATGAGCAGTTCTTC,CASSQGQGAGYNEQFF
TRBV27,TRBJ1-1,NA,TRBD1,TGTGCCAGCAGCCCGGACAGGGAGAACACTGAAGCTTTCTTT,CASSPDRENTEAFF
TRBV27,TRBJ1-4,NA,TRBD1,TGTGCCAGCAGTTTAGCTGGGACAGGGAGTGAAAAACTGTTTTTT,CASSLAGTGSEKLFF
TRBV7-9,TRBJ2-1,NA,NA,TGTGCCAGCAGCCAAGCCTCAGGGATCCCACGAACCAACAATGAGCAGTTCTTC,CASSQASGIPRTNNEQFF
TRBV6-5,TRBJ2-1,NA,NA,TGTGCCAGCAGCAACAGGGATAATGAGCAGTTCTTC,CASSNRDNEQFF
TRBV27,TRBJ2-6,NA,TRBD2,TGTGCCAGCAGTTCTAGCGGGGGGTACTCTGGGGCCAACGTCCTGACTTTC,CASSSSGGYSGANVLTF
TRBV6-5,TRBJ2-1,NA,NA,TGTGCCAGCAGTTACGGGACAAGCAATGAGCAGTTCTTC,CASSYGTSNEQFF
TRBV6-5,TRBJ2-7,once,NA,TGTGCCAGCAGTTACGCCCGTAGCTCCTACGAGCAGTACTTC,CASSYARSSYEQYF
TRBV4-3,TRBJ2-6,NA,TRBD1,TGCGCCAGCAGCCAAGTTACAGGGGCCTTCTCTGGGGCCAACGTCCTGACTTTC,CASSQVTGAFSGANVLTF
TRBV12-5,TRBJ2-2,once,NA,TGTGCTAGTGGTTTCGGGGGCACCGGGGAGCTGTTTTTT,CASGFGGTGELFF
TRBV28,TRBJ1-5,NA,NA,TGTGCCAGCAGTTTATTAGGGGATCAGCCCCAGCATTTT,CASSLLGDQPQHF
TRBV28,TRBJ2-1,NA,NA,TGTGCCAGCAGTTTGGTAGCGCCCTACAATGAGCAGTTCTTC,CASSLVAPYNEQFF
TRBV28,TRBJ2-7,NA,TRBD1,TGTGCCAGCACCTTAACAGGGGGCGGGTACGAGCAGTACTTC,CASTLTGGGYEQYF
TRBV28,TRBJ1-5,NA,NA,TGTGCCAGCAGAAGCGACGGGGGAGACCAGCCCCAGCATTTT,CASRSDGGDQPQHF
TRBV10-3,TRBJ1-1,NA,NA,TGTGCCATCAGTGTGGGGGGAATCGGTCCTGAAGCTTTCTTT,CAISVGGIGPEAFF
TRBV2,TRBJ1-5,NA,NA,TGTGCCAGCAGAGACACCAAACGAGGCAATCAGCCCCAGCATTTT,CASRDTKRGNQPQHF
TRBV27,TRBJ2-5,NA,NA,TGTGCCAGCAGTCGGGGGTGGAGGCAAGAGACCCAGTACTTC,CASSRGWRQETQYF
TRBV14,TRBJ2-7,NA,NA,TGTGCCAGCAGCCAAGATTGGGGCGGTGACGAGCAGTACTTC,CASSQDWGGDEQYF
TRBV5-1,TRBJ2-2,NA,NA,TGCGCCAGCAGCTTGGCCATGCGGAACACCGGGGAGCTGTTTTTT,CASSLAMRNTGELFF
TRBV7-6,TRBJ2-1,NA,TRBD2,TGTGCCAGCAGCTCCCGGGGAAAAGGGAGGGCCCCCTACAATGAGCAGTTCTTC,CASSSRGKGRAPYNEQFF
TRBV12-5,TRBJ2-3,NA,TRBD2,TGTGCTAGTGGTTTGGTAGCGGGGCTTTACACAGATACGCAGTATTTT,CASGLVAGLYTDTQYF
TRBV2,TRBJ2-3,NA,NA,TGTGCCAGCAGAGGAGTACCCCCTGAAGATACGCAGTATTTT,CASRGVPPEDTQYF